A selection of T cell receptor beta chains follows, all from one sample in a study of cytomegalovirus exposure and HLA in healthy donors. Only in-frame clones appear in the TCRdb table, and some are missing; sequencing was by immunoSEQ multiplex PCR. This sample has 300,000 to 400,000 clones, with more than 80% found just once. The sample comprised PBMCs. These receptors all stem from a woman between 18 and 30 years old in good health and CMV-seronegative. CDR3s include the opening cysteine and the closing phenylalanine or tryptophan. D genes are given only for firm matches. The size field is filled for only some rows; it gives once, few, many or a size class.

j_call: TRBJ1-2; v_call: TRBV4-1; d_call: TRBD1; clone_size: .; cdr3_aa: CASSQEQGVGYGYTF; cdr3_nt: TGCGCCAGCAGCCAAGAGCAGGGGGTCGGCTATGGCTACACCTTC
j_call: TRBJ2-5; v_call: TRBV5-1; d_call: TRBD2; clone_size: .; cdr3_aa: CASAGGTETQYF; cdr3_nt: TGCGCCAGCGCGGGGGGGACGGAGACCCAGTACTTC
j_call: TRBJ1-5; v_call: TRBV10-3; d_call: .; clone_size: .; cdr3_aa: CAISESKGGNQPQHF; cdr3_nt: TGTGCCATCAGTGAGTCGAAAGGGGGAAATCAGCCCCAGCATTTT
j_call: TRBJ2-1; v_call: TRBV30; d_call: .; clone_size: .; cdr3_aa: CAWTGYNEQFF; cdr3_nt: TGTGCCTGGACAGGCTACAATGAGCAGTTCTTC
j_call: TRBJ1-1; v_call: TRBV13; d_call: TRBD1; clone_size: .; cdr3_aa: CASRESQGVRGDTEAFF; cdr3_nt: TGTGCCAGCAGGGAGTCCCAGGGGGTGAGGGGGGACACTGAAGCTTTCTTT
j_call: TRBJ1-6; v_call: TRBV27; d_call: .; clone_size: .; cdr3_aa: CASRGDTYNSPLHF; cdr3_nt: TGTGCCAGCCGGGGGGACACTTATAATTCACCCCTCCACTTT
j_call: TRBJ1-1; v_call: TRBV10-2; d_call: .; clone_size: .; cdr3_aa: CASRLGTLNTEAFF; cdr3_nt: TGCGCCAGCAGACTCGGGACACTGAACACTGAAGCTTTCTTT
j_call: TRBJ1-1; v_call: TRBV7-9; d_call: .; clone_size: once; cdr3_aa: CASSRDKSGEAFF; cdr3_nt: TGTGCCAGCAGCCGGGACAAGTCAGGGGAGGCTTTCTTT
j_call: TRBJ2-5; v_call: TRBV11-2; d_call: .; clone_size: .; cdr3_aa: CASSLVWKRQETQYF; cdr3_nt: TGTGCCAGCAGCCTAGTGTGGAAGCGCCAAGAGACCCAGTACTTC
j_call: TRBJ1-1; v_call: TRBV5-6; d_call: TRBD1; clone_size: .; cdr3_aa: CASSGGQDMNTEAFF; cdr3_nt: TGTGCCAGCAGCGGTGGACAGGACATGAACACTGAAGCTTTCTTT
j_call: TRBJ2-7; v_call: TRBV11-2; d_call: .; clone_size: .; cdr3_aa: CASSLGQELVEQYF; cdr3_nt: TGTGCCAGCAGCTTAGGACAGGAACTAGTCGAGCAGTACTTC
j_call: TRBJ1-5; v_call: TRBV6-1; d_call: .; clone_size: few; cdr3_aa: CASRTTQYSNQPQHF; cdr3_nt: TGTGCCAGCAGGACGACACAATATAGCAATCAGCCCCAGCATTTT
j_call: TRBJ2-2; v_call: TRBV5-6; d_call: .; clone_size: .; cdr3_aa: CASSLGYISPNTGELFF; cdr3_nt: TGTGCCAGCAGCTTGGGGTATATTAGCCCTAACACCGGGGAGCTGTTTTTT
j_call: TRBJ1-2; v_call: TRBV27; d_call: .; clone_size: .; cdr3_aa: CASSLGGAPNYGYTF; cdr3_nt: TGTGCCAGCAGCCTGGGGGGGGCTCCTAACTATGGCTACACCTTC